This T cell receptor beta chain stems from a study of resident and recirculating memory T cells in vitiligo. The CDR3 totals 18 residues. V dropped 0 bases and J dropped 9; count of bases not matched to a gene: 16. Germline V gene lookup returns CDR1 ENHRY and CDR2 SYGVKD. Stability required unchanged lesions during the previous 6 months. Stable patients also lacked confetti depigmentation, a sign of active vitiligo. The data were produced by immunoSEQ multiplex PCR, yet TCRdb's version contains in-frame clones alone and is incomplete. This table has tens of thousands of clones, under 95% appearing once. Study results and caveats: Different lesions suggested infiltration by different T cell clones.

This clone was detected once. Antigen specificity is unknown. The chain uses TRBV10-3 and TRBJ2-1; TRBD2 matches at 8 bases. Sequences were obtained from blood. This TCR came from a male donor with vitiligo. The CDR3, as DNA: TGTGCCATCAGTGAGTCGAGAAACCTATTACGGGAGGGGACTGAGCAGTTCTTC. Its protein product is CAISESRNLLREGTEQFF.